This T cell receptor (beta chain) came from a study of chemoradiotherapy in HPV16-positive cancers (dated by TCRdb to between 2021 and 2023). Concerning the study at large: Candidate HPV-specific T-cell clones and common TCR motifs were defined through functional T-cell assays on cells from a couple of HPV16-positive patients. The candidate HPV-specific TCRs and motifs were subsequently tracked in TCR repertoires obtained from roughly 78 patients with HPV-related cancers. The study set out to ask whether T-cell immunity against the HPV oncoproteins E6 and E7 changes over the course of chemoradiotherapy and whether that immunity affects survival.

A remark on this clone: What this receptor recognizes is not known. No base quality values were provided; no much bigger clone lies one nucleotide off.

The CDR3 contains 15 residues, cysteine and phenylalanine counted. CDR3 DNA is the only sequence kept; it has 45 bases, read in frame from the first base. At the junction V is shortened by 5 bases and J by 6 bases; bases outside the gene matches: 13. The germline V gene (reference sequence) specifies SEHNR as CDR1 and FQNEAQ as CDR2. Repertoires were sampled repeatedly over the course of chemoradiotherapy, so clonal expansion could be followed in the tumor microenvironment. The library came from the immunoSEQ multiplex PCR assay. TCRdb mirrors the immuneACCESS table, restricted to in-frame sequences. Some clones are absent from its copies; in checked studies, under half trace to an unresolved V gene, and the reason for the others is unknown. The sample records roughly 16,000 clones, more than 85% of which are singletons. The top ten clones comprise roughly an eighth of the sample. Study-level results and caveats: Expansion of candidate HPV-specific clones and E7-related TCR motifs was observed in the tumor microenvironment during treatment, whereas no such expansion was observed for non-HPV-specific T cells. The functional definition of HPV-specific T cells was derived from only a couple of HPV16-positive patients, and the survival association was reported for HPV16-positive patients. In HPV16-positive patients, expansion of HPV-responsive T cells during chemoradiotherapy was found to be associated with improved recurrence-free survival.

The rearrangement combines TRBV7-9 with TRBJ2-7, with 7 middle bases fitting TRBD1. Sequenced material: blood, taken from a patient who underwent chemoradiotherapy. This clonotype originated in a human donor with HPV-associated anogenital cancer. In nucleotide form, the sequence is TGTGCCAGCAGCCCGCCCTTAAGGACAGGTGGCGAGCAGTACTTC. Translated, this is CASSPPLRTGGEQYF. The CDR3 plus the reference TRBV7-9 and TRBJ2-7 genes for the other parts give the full variable domain: DTGVSQNPRHKITKRGQNVTFRCDPISEHNRLYWYRQTLGQGPEFLTYFQNEAQLEKSRLLSDRFSAERPKGSFSTLEIQRTEQGDSAMYLCASSPPLRTGGEQYFGPGTRLTVT.